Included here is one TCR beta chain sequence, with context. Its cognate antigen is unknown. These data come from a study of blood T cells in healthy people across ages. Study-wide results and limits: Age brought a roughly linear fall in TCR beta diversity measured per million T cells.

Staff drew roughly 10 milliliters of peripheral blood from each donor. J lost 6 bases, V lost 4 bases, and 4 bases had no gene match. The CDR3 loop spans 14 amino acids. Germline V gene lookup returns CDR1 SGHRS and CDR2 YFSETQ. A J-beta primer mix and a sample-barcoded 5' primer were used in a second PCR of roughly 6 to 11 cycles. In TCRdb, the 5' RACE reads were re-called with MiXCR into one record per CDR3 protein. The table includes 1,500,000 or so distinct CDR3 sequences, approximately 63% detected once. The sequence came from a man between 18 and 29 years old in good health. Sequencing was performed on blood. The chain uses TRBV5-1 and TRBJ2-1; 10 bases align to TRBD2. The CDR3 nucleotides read TGCGCCAGCAGCCCATCTAGCGGGGGCAATGAGCAGTTCTTC. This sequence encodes CASSPSSGGNEQFF.